This passage covers 14 T cell receptor beta chains from one sample sequenced in a study of blood T cell repertoires in COVID-19. Libraries were prepared by immunoSEQ multiplex PCR; TCRdb keeps only in-frame clonotypes and omits some of them. The top ten clones hold approximately 2.8% of a sample with roughly 260,000 clones, roughly 87% of them seen once. Sequences were obtained from PBMCs or T cells enriched from blood (not recorded which). These receptors were obtained from a woman aged 30 to 39 with acute COVID-19.

The V and J genes are TRBV5-1 and TRBJ2-7, with TRBD1 identical over 8 bases. From germline, CDR1 is SGHRS and CDR2 YFSETQ. There are 14 residues in the CDR3. V was pared by 2 bases and J by 3 bases, with 4 bases of the junction left unmatched. The CDR3: CASSFRQGNYEQYF. For the CDR3, the DNA is TGCGCCAGCAGCTTTAGACAGGGGAACTACGAGCAGTACTTC.

The chain recombines TRBV7-2 with TRBJ1-6; TRBD1 aligns across 9 bases. Germline assignment: CDR1 SGHTA and CDR2 FQGNSA. CDR3 length: 14 residues. V trimming: 5 bases; J trimming: 14 bases; junction bases outside the gene matches: 10. The CDR3 sequence is CASSVDRGYRALHF. The DNA for the CDR3 is TGTGCCAGCAGCGTGGACAGGGGTTATCGAGCCCTCCACTTT.

The V gene is TRBV9, the J gene TRBJ2-3, with 7 bases matching TRBD2. Germline trimming cut 3 bases from V and 0 bases from J; bases unmatched to any gene: 4. This CDR3 is 15 amino acids long. The germline CDR1 and CDR2 sequences are SGDLS and YYNGEE. This CDR3 reads CASSEGGGSTDTQYF. The CDR3 DNA is TGTGCCAGCAGCGAAGGCGGGGGTAGCACAGATACGCAGTATTTT.

The gene calls are TRBV6-5 and TRBJ1-1, with D uncertain. This CDR3 is 13 amino acids long. Germline lookup yields CDR1 MNHEY and CDR2 SVGAGI. V gave up 6 bases and J gave up 2 bases, with 10 bases separating them. The CDR3 DNA reads TGTGCCAGCAGCCACGGACTTAACACTGAAGCTTTCTTT. This encodes CASSHGLNTEAFF.

The genes are TRBV3-1 (or the pseudogene TRBV3-2) and TRBJ2-7; 7 nucleotides match TRBD1. CDR1 is LGHDT, CDR2 YNNKEL, per germline (reference sequence). The CDR3 sequence is 14 residues long. V was pared by 0 bases and J by 7 bases, with 6 bases of the junction left unmatched. In DNA form, the CDR3 reads TGTGCCAGCAGCCAAGACCGGACAGGTCGGGAGCAGTACTTC. This sequence encodes CASSQDRTGREQYF.

The J gene is TRBJ2-7, the V gene TRBV5-1; perhaps TRBD2 as D (7 bases). Per the germline V gene, CDR1 is SGHRS and CDR2 is YFSETQ. The CDR3 spans 15 residues. The V end lost 3 bases, the J end lost 3 bases, and 16 bases lay between the germline ends. CDR3 amino acids: CASSSTSEGDYEQYF. Written as DNA, the CDR3 is TGCGCCAGCAGCTCTACTAGCGAGGGGGACTACGAGCAGTACTTC.

This chain uses TRBV10-1 with TRBJ2-3; 7 positions match TRBD2. The germline CDR1 and CDR2 sequences are WNHNN and SYGVQD (reference sequence). The J segment lost 1 base and the V segment lost 0 bases, leaving 4 bases of the junction unmatched. The CDR3 is 16 amino acids. The CDR3 spells CASSESRAGGTDTQYF. CDR3 in DNA: TGCGCCAGCAGTGAGTCGAGGGCGGGGGGCACAGATACGCAGTATTTT.

V usage is TRBV5-1 and J usage is TRBJ2-2, with D possibly matching TRBD2 (6 bases). Trimming took 0 bases from V and 0 from J, leaving 18 bases between them. The CDR3 spans 19 residues. Germline CDR1 is SGHRS and CDR2 is YFSETQ. CDR3 amino acids: CASSLGWDSYESNTGELFF. The DNA for the CDR3 is TGCGCCAGCAGCTTGGGGTGGGACTCCTATGAATCGAACACCGGGGAGCTGTTTTTT.

The V call is TRBV15, the J call TRBJ2-5, with a weak D call TRBD2 (6 bases). The CDR3 loop spans 16 amino acids. Between the trimmed V and J ends, which lost 8 bases and 3 bases, there was a span of 22 bases. CDR1 and CDR2 (germline): LNHNV, YYDKDF (reference sequence). CDR3 bases: TGTGCCACCTCCCCCCGGAGGGCAGGCCTAAAAGAGACCCAGTACTTC. Translation: CATSPRRAGLKETQYF.

The chain combines TRBV7-9 with TRBJ1-1; D unresolved. CDR3 length: 14 residues. The V end lost 1 base, the J end lost 0 bases, and 6 bases lay between the germline ends. Germline values: CDR1 SEHNR, CDR2 FQNEAQ (reference sequence). The DNA for the CDR3 is TGTGCCAGCAGCTTAGGACATTTGAACACTGAAGCTTTCTTT. Its translation is CASSLGHLNTEAFF.

The chain joins TRBV13 to TRBJ1-2; 8 bases align to TRBD1. With V trimmed by 4 bases and J by 2 bases, 9 bases remained unmatched. The CDR3 length is 16 residues. The germline V gene encodes CDR1 PRHDT and CDR2 FYEKMQ (reference sequence). CDR3 nucleotide sequence: TGTGCCAGCAGCTACGACAGGGGTAGTGTCAACTATGGCTACACCTTC. Encoded protein: CASSYDRGSVNYGYTF.

This clone was seen once. This chain joins TRBV4-1 and TRBJ1-5; tentative D call: TRBD1 (6 bases). Trimming took off 3 bases at V and 3 bases at J, with 12 bases between the two ends. The CDR3 is 15 amino acids. Germline V gene sequence: CDR1 MGHRA, CDR2 YSYEKL. The CDR3 sequence is CASSQIRTDNQPQHF. The CDR3 nucleotides are TGCGCCAGCAGCCAGATTCGGACAGACAATCAGCCCCAGCATTTT.

This rearrangement joins TRBV29-1 to TRBJ1-5; D is uncertain. V lost 4 bases and J 3 bases, leaving 7 bases between the germline ends. This CDR3 contains 12 residues. In germline, CDR1 is SQVTM, CDR2 ANQGSEA. The CDR3 bases are TGCAGCGTTGGGGCACTCAATCAGCCCCAGCATTTT. This gives the protein CSVGALNQPQHF.

This rearrangement joins TRBV5-1 to TRBJ1-1; no firm D call. The CDR3 totals 14 residues. CDR1 and CDR2 from the germline V gene are SGHRS and YFSETQ. Trimming removed 3 bases at V and 4 bases at J, with 13 bases between. The chain's CDR3 is CASSSELLGTEAFF. DNA of the CDR3: TGCGCCAGCAGCTCGGAGCTCTTGGGCACTGAAGCTTTCTTT.